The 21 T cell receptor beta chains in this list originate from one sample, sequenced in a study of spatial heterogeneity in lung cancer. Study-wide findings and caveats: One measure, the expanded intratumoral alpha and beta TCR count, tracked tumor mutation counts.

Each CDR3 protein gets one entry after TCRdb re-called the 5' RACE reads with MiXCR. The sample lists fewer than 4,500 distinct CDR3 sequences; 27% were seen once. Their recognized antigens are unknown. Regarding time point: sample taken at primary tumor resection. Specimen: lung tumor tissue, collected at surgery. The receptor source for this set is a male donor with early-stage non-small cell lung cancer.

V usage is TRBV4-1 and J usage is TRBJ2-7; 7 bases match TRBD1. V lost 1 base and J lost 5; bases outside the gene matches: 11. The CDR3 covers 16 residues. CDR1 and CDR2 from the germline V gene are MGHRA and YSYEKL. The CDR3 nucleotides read TGCGCCAGCAGCCAAGTTTATAAGGGGGCCTTGGACGAGCAGTACTTC. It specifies CASSQVYKGALDEQYF.

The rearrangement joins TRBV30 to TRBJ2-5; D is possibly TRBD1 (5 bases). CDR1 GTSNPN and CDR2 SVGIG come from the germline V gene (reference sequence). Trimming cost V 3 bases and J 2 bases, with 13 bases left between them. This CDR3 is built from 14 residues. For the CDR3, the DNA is TGTGCCTGGAGCCTCAAAGGGGTACAAGAGACCCAGTACTTC. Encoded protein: CAWSLKGVQETQYF.

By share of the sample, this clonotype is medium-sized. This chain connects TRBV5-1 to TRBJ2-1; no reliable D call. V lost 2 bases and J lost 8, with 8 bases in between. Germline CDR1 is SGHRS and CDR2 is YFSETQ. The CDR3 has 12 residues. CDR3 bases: TGCGCCAGCAGCTTAGGGTGGGATGAGCAGTTCTTC. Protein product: CASSLGWDEQFF.

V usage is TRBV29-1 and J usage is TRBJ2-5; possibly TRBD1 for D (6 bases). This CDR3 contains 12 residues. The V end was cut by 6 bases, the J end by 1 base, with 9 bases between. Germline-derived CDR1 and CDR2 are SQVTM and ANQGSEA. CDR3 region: CSVMDSQETQYF. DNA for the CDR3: TGCAGCGTGATGGACAGCCAAGAGACCCAGTACTTC.

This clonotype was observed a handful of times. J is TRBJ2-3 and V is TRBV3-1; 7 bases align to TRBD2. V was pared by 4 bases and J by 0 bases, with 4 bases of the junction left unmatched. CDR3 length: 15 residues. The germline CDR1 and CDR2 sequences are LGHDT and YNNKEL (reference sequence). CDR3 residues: CASSPSSGSTDTQYF. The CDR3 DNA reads TGTGCCAGCAGCCCCTCTAGCGGTAGCACAGATACGCAGTATTTT.

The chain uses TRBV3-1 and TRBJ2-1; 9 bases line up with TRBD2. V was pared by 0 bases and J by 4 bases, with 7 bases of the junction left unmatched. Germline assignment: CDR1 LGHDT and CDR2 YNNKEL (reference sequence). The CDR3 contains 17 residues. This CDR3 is CASSQDLAGPVYNEQFF. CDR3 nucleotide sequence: TGTGCCAGCAGCCAAGATCTAGCGGGGCCTGTATACAATGAGCAGTTCTTC.

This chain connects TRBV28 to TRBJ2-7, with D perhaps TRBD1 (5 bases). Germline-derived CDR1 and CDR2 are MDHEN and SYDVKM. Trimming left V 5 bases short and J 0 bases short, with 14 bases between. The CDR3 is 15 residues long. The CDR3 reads CASSKTALLSYEQYF. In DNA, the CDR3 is TGTGCCAGCAGTAAGACAGCCCTCCTCTCCTACGAGCAGTACTTC.

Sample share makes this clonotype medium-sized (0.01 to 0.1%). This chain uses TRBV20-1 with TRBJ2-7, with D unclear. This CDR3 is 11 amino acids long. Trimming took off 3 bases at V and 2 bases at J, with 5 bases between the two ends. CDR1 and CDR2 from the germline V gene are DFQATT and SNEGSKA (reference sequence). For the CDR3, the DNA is TGCAGTGCTAGGCGGCCCTACGAGCAGTACTTC. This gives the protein CSARRPYEQYF.

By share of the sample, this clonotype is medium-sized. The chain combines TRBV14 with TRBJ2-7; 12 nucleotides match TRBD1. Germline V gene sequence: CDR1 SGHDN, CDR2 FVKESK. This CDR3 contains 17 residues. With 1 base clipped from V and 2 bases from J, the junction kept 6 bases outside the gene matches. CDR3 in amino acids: CASSQGDRGPTTYEQYF. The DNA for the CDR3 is TGTGCCAGCAGCCAAGGGGACAGGGGGCCTACTACCTACGAGCAGTACTTC. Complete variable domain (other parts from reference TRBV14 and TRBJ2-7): EAGVTQFPSHSVIEKGQTVTLRCDPISGHDNLYWYRRVMGKEIKFLLHFVKESKQDESGMPNNRFLAERTGGTYSTLKVQPAELEDSGVYFCASSQGDRGPTTYEQYFGPGTRLTVT.

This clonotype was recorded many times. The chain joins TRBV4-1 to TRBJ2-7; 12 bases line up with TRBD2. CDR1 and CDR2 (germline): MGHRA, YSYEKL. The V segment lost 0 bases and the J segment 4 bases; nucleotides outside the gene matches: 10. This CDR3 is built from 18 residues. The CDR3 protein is CASSQDRLTSGSRYEQYF. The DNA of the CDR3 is TGCGCCAGCAGCCAAGATCGCCTGACTAGCGGGAGTCGGTACGAGCAGTACTTC.

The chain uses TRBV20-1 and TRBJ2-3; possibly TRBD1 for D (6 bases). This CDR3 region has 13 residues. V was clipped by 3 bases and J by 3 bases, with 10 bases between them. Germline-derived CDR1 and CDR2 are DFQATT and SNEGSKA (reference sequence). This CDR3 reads CSARRQGTDTQYF. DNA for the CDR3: TGCAGTGCTAGGAGGCAGGGGACAGATACGCAGTATTTT.

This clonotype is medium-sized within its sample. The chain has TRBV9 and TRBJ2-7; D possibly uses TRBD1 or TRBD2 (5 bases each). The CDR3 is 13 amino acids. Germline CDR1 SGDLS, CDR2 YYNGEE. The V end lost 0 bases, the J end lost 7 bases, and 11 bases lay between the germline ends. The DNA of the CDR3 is TGTGCCAGCAGCGTAGCCGGGGCGCAGGAGCAGTACTTC. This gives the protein CASSVAGAQEQYF. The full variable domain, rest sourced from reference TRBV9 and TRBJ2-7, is DSGVTQTPKHLITATGQRVTLRCSPRSGDLSVYWYQQSLDQGLQFLIQYYNGEERAKGNILERFSAQQFPDLHSELNLSSLELGDSALYFCASSVAGAQEQYFGPGTRLTVT.

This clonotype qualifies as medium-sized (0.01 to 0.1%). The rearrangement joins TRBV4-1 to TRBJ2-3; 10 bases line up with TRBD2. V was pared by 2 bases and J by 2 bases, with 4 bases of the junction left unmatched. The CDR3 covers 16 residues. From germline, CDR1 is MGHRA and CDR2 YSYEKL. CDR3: CASSQRGTSDTDTQYF. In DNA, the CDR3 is TGCGCCAGCAGCCAACGCGGGACTAGCGACACAGATACGCAGTATTTT.

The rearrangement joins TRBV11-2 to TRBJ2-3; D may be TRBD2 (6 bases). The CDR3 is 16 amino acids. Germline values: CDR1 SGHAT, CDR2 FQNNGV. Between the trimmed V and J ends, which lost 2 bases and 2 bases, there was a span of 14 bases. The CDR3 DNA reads TGTGCCAGCAGCTTACGGCTAGCGCCGACCACAGATACGCAGTATTTT. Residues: CASSLRLAPTTDTQYF.

For the CDR3, the DNA is TGTGCCAGCGACAGTTACTACGAGCAGTACTTC. Its protein product is CASDSYYEQYF. This chain uses TRBV2 with TRBJ2-7; TRBD1 might be the D (5 bases). Looked up from germline, CDR1 is SNHLY and CDR2 is FYNNEI. The V end lost 8 bases, the J end lost 3 bases, and 8 bases lay between the germline ends. The CDR3 loop spans 11 amino acids. The whole variable domain, remainder taken from reference TRBV2 and TRBJ2-7, is EPEVTQTPSHQVTQMGQEVILRCVPISNHLYFYWYRQILGQKVEFLVSFYNNEISEKSEIFDDQFSVERPDGSNFTLKIRSTKLEDSAMYFCASDSYYEQYFGPGTRLTVT.

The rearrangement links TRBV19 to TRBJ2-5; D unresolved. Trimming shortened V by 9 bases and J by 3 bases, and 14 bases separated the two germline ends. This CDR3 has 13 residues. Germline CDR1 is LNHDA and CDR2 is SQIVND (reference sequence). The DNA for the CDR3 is TGTGCCAGCGCGGTGACTCTGAAAGAGACCCAGTACTTC. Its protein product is CASAVTLKETQYF.

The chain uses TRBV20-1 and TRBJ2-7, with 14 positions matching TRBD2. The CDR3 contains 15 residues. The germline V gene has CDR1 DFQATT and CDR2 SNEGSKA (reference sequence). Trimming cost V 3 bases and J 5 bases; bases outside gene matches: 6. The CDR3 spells CSARPPGLAGDEQYF. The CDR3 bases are TGCAGTGCTAGGCCACCGGGACTAGCGGGGGACGAGCAGTACTTC.

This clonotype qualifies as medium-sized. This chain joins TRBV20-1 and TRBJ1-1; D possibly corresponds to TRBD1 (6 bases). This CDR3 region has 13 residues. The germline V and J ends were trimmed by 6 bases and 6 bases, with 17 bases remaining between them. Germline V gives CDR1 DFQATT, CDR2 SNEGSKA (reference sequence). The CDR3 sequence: CSANDQGTAEAFF. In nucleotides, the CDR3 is TGCAGTGCAAACGATCAGGGGACGGCTGAAGCTTTCTTT.

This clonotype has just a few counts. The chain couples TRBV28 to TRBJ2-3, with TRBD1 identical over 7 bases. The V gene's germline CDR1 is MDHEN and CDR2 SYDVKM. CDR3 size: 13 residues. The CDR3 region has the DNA TGTCCTCAGGGGGTAGGGGCCACAGATACGCAGTATTTT. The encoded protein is CPQGVGATDTQYF.

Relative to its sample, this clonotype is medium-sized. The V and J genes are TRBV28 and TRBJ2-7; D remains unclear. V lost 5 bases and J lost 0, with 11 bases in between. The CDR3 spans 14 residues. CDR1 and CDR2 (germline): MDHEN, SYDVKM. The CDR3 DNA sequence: TGTGCCAGCAGTGGTGGGCCATTCTCCTACGAGCAGTACTTC. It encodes CASSGGPFSYEQYF.

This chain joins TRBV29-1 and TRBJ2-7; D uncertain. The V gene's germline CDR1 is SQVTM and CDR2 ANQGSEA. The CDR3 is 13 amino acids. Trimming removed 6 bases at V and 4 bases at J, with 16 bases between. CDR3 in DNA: TGCAGCGTCTCGAGAGGCGGTTCGTACGAGCAGTACTTC. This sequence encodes CSVSRGGSYEQYF.